A single sample gave rise to the 12 T cell receptor beta chains below, sequenced in a study of blood T cell repertoires in COVID-19. Clones were read by immunoSEQ multiplex PCR, and TCRdb kept only the in-frame ones, dropping some. The table includes around 140,000 clones, 76% detected once. Material: peripheral blood. The receptors shown here come from an elderly woman with active or convalescent COVID-19.

In this sample, this clone turned up a few times. The chain employs TRBV12-3 or TRBV12-4 and TRBJ2-7; 7 bases fit TRBD1. CDR3 length equals 13 residues. With 4 bases clipped from V and 3 bases from J, the junction kept 3 bases outside the gene matches. The CDR3 DNA is TGTGCCAGCAGTTCGGGACAGAGCTACGAGCAGTACTTC. It is translated as CASSSGQSYEQYF.

This clone turned up a few times. V and J are TRBV5-4 and TRBJ2-5; 7 bases are a match to TRBD2. CDR3 size: 15 residues. CDR1 and CDR2 from the germline V gene are SGHNT and YYREEE (reference sequence). Germline trimming cut 4 bases from V and 6 bases from J; bases unmatched to any gene: 12. The CDR3 DNA follows: TGTGCCAGCAGCCCCCTAGTAGCGGGCCCCAAGACCCAGTACTTC. It translates to CASSPLVAGPKTQYF.

The chain joins TRBV6-1 to TRBJ1-2; a possible D gene is TRBD1 (5 bases). The germline gives CDR1 MNHNS, CDR2 SASEGT. The CDR3 loop spans 14 amino acids. V gave up 2 bases and J gave up 8 bases, with 15 bases separating them. The CDR3 DNA follows: TGTGCCAGCAGTGAACGAGCAGGGTCTGCAGGCTACACCTTC. It translates to CASSERAGSAGYTF.

CDR3 in DNA: TGCGCCAGCAGCCATGACGGGGGCTATGGCTACACCTTC. Translating gives CASSHDGGYGYTF. The chain uses TRBV5-1 and TRBJ1-2; D might be TRBD1 (5 bases). Germline CDR1 is SGHRS and CDR2 is YFSETQ. This CDR3 comprises 13 residues. The V gene lost 4 bases and the J gene lost 4 bases, with 11 bases spanning the gap.

The J gene is TRBJ2-1, the V gene TRBV5-1; 15 positions match TRBD2. This CDR3 is 16 amino acids long. Germline V gene lookup returns CDR1 SGHRS and CDR2 YFSETQ. With 4 bases clipped from V and 9 bases from J, the junction kept 8 bases outside the gene matches. CDR3 coding DNA: TGCGCCAGCAGCGGAACGGGACTAGCGGGGGGTGGTGAGCAGTTCTTC. Residues: CASSGTGLAGGGEQFF.

This chain joins TRBV28 and TRBJ2-1, with D uncertain. Germline CDR1 and CDR2: MDHEN and SYDVKM. This CDR3 spans 12 amino acids. V lost 5 bases and J 9 bases, leaving 11 bases between the germline ends. CDR3 protein: CASSPSRIEQFF. In nucleotides, the CDR3 is TGTGCCAGCAGTCCAAGCCGCATTGAGCAGTTCTTC.

The chain combines TRBV19 with TRBJ2-2; D uncertain. Trimming took 3 bases from V and 5 from J, leaving 16 bases between them. The CDR3 consists of 16 residues. The germline gives CDR1 LNHDA, CDR2 SQIVND (reference sequence). The CDR3 loop is CASSILYQTTTGELFF. The DNA for the CDR3 is TGTGCCAGTAGTATTCTTTACCAAACAACGACCGGGGAGCTGTTTTTT.

J is TRBJ1-1 and V is TRBV29-1; weak D call: TRBD1 (5 bases). The germline CDR1 and CDR2 sequences are SQVTM and ANQGSEA. The CDR3 contains 13 residues. With 1 base removed from V and 5 bases from J, the gap between germline ends came to 11 bases. CDR3 DNA: TGCAGCGTTGAAGTGGGGGGAGATACTGAAGCTTTCTTT. Protein product: CSVEVGGDTEAFF.

The chain recombines TRBV12-3 or TRBV12-4 with TRBJ1-1; unclear D gene. V was clipped by 3 bases and J by 10 bases, with 9 bases between them. The CDR3 contains 11 residues. CDR3 nucleotide sequence: TGTGCCAGCAGTTTTGCCGGGGTAGCTTTCTTT. This encodes CASSFAGVAFF.

In DNA form, the CDR3 reads TGTGCCACCCGGGACAGGGGGACGAGTGAAGCTTTCTTT. This translates into CATRDRGTSEAFF. This rearrangement joins TRBV28 to TRBJ1-1; TRBD1 agrees at 11 bases. The CDR3 has 13 residues. Losses at the gene ends were 10 bases for V and 7 bases for J; bases not matched to a gene: 8. Germline V gene lookup returns CDR1 MDHEN and CDR2 SYDVKM.

V gene TRBV19 combines with J gene TRBJ2-7, with TRBD1 identical over 7 bases. The CDR3 is made up of 15 amino acids. J lost 0 bases, V lost 6 bases, and 8 bases had no gene match. Germline V lookup: CDR1 LNHDA, CDR2 SQIVND (reference sequence). CDR3 nucleotides: TGTGCCAGTAGCGGTATTGGGACAGCCTCCTACGAGCAGTACTTC. Its translation: CASSGIGTASYEQYF.

The chain couples TRBV10-3 to TRBJ2-2; no definite D call. Trimming left V 4 bases short and J 7 bases short, with 10 bases between. The CDR3 length is 13 residues. The germline V gene encodes CDR1 ENHRY and CDR2 SYGVKD. The CDR3 sequence is CAISAQVGGELFF. In nucleotides, the CDR3 is TGTGCCATCAGTGCCCAGGTGGGCGGGGAGCTGTTTTTT.